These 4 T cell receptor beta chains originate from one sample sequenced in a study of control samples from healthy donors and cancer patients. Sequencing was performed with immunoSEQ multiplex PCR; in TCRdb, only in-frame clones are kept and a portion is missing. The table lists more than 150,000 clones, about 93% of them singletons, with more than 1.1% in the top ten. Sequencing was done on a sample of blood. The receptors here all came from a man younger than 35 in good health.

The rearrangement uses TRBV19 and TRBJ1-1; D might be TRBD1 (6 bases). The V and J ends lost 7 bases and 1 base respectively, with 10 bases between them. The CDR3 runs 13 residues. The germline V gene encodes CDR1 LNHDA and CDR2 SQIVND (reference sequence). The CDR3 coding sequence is TGTGCCAGTACAAACAGGGCGAACACTGAAGCTTTCTTT. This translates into CASTNRANTEAFF.

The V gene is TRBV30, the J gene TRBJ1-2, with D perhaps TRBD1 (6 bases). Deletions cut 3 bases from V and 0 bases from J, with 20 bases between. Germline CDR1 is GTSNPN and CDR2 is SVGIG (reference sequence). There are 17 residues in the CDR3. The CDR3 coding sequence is TGTGCCTGGAGCCGTACGAGCCGGACAGCAACTAACTATGGCTACACCTTC. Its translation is CAWSRTSRTATNYGYTF.

CDR3 sequence reads: CASRTGFSGNTIYF. The CDR3 bases are TGTGCCAGCAGGACAGGGTTCTCTGGAAACACCATATATTTT. This rearrangement joins TRBV9 to TRBJ1-3; 7 nucleotides line up with TRBD1. The CDR3 has 14 amino acids. Germline V CDR1 and CDR2: SGDLS, YYNGEE. V lost 5 bases and J lost 0; bases outside the gene matches: 2.

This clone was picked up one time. The CDR3 spells CASRVEGGANTEAFF. The CDR3 bases are TGCGCCAGCAGGGTAGAAGGGGGGGCGAACACTGAAGCTTTCTTT. The V call is TRBV5-1, the J call TRBJ1-1; D may be TRBD1 (6 bases). This CDR3 spans 15 amino acids. V was pared by 5 bases and J by 1 base, with 15 bases between. Germline-derived CDR1 and CDR2 are SGHRS and YFSETQ.